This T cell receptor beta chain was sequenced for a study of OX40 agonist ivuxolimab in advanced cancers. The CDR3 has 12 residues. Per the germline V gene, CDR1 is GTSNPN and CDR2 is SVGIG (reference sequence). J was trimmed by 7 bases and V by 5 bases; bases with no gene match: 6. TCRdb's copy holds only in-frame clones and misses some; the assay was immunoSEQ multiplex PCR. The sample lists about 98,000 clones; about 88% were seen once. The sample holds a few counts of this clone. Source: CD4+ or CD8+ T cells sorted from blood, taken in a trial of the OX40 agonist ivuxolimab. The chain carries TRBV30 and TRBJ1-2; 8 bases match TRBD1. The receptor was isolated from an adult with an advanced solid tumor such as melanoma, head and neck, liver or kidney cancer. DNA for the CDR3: TGTGCCTGGGGACAGGGCGGACTTGGCTACACCTTC. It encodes CAWGQGGLGYTF.